This T cell receptor (beta chain) was obtained from a study of blood T cell repertoires in COVID-19 (dated by TCRdb to 2020 to 2021). Some background on the complete study: Samples from collaborators originated in the United States, Italy and Spain and spanned both the acute and convalescent phases of COVID-19. Where available, HLA class I and class II types were obtained from metadata supplied by the sample provider rather than from assay-based typing. Sample metadata almost always included a de-identified subject ID, COVID-19 status, age in years and sex. The material from the prospective study consisted of cDNA or gDNA derived from T cells, B-cell-depleted T cells, or PBMCs. The repertoires were released in a freely available public database intended as a resource for research on the immune response to SARS-CoV-2. The samples were drawn from two sources: the first 160 participants of the ongoing ImmuneRACE study, and over 950 subjects contributed by 6 global collaborators. Deeply sampled blood TCRbeta repertoires from subjects exposed to, actively infected with, or recovered from COVID-19 were included in the dataset. Study-level results and caveats: How much clinical and demographic metadata was included differed by source and by participant, and the metadata was provided uncurated.

The collaborating institutions used their own protocols to collect whole blood in K2EDTA tubes. For TCRbeta analysis, collaborators shipped samples as frozen whole blood, isolated PBMCs, or DNA extracted from either of those sample types. Concerning this clone itself: Its cognate antigen has yet to be identified. No base-level quality is on record; no much larger clone is a single base apart.

The germline V gene encodes CDR1 SGHTA and CDR2 FQGNSA. V has 1 base trimmed and J has 0 bases trimmed; junction bases matching no gene number 0. Taken from cysteine to phenylalanine, the CDR3 has 16 residues. The sequence is cut down to CDR3 DNA, 48 bases in frame from base 1. TCRbeta CDR3 regions were amplified from genomic DNA by means of the immunoSEQ Assay, a bias-controlled multiplex PCR. In the source study's methods: Nucleated cell counts per sample were estimated from amplification of reference gene primers within the assay. Sequence reads were collapsed and filtered to measure the absolute abundance of every unique TCRbeta CDR3 rearrangement. For each sample, productive Simpson clonality was calculated as the square root of Simpson's diversity index over productive rearrangements. The clones in this table, taken by TCRdb from immuneACCESS, are in-frame only. Not every clone is retained; where verified, under half of the shortfall comes from an unresolved V gene, and the cause of the rest is unknown. V and J calls and clone size are copied from that table; D and trimming were computed from the DNA. This sample is represented by 84,000 or so clones; around three quarters of them were singletons. Approximately 51% of the sample rests with the top ten.

The sequencing input was peripheral blood. In this chain, TRBV7-2 is recombined with TRBJ2-6; TRBD2 agrees with 7 junctional bases. The clonotype originates from a human donor in a cohort sampled during active COVID-19. DNA sequence: TGTGCCAGCAGCTTAGGGGGGGGCTCTGGGGCCAACGTCCTGACTTTC. Translated, this is CASSLGGGSGANVLTF.